This T cell receptor beta chain appears in the sequencing data of a study of Graves' ophthalmopathy and Graves' hyperthyroidism. This clonotype was counted ten times or more. Amplifying from RNA transcripts, the study obtained TCR beta CDR3 regions. Following a first-round RT-PCR that used HTBI primers, a second-round multiplex PCR was carried out. TCRdb re-derived calls from the multiplex PCR reads in MiXCR, one entry per CDR3 protein. The top ten hold roughly 6.9% of the sample, which has over 500,000 distinct CDR3 sequences, approximately 22% seen once. Trimming removed 3 bases from V and 8 bases from J; junction bases left unmatched: 10. The V gene's germline CDR1 is DFQATT and CDR2 SNEGSKA (reference sequence). The CDR3 loop spans 14 amino acids.

The sequencing sample was made of peripheral blood. The receptor comes from a woman under 30 with stable Graves' hyperthyroidism. Some clones in this sample may be carry-over from other donors' samples. The chain links TRBV20-1 to TRBJ1-2, with 9 positions matching TRBD1. The CDR3 is CSARDRDRAFGYTF. In DNA form, the CDR3 reads TGCAGTGCTAGGGATCGGGACAGGGCTTTCGGCTACACCTTC.